Here is one TCR beta chain with its context. The record originates from a study of blood T cell repertoires in COVID-19. Study background: Samples came from the United States, Italy and Spain, spanning acute and convalescent COVID-19.

Looked up from germline, CDR1 is MNHEY and CDR2 is SVGEGT. Trimming removed 6 bases at V and 4 bases at J, with 16 bases between. The CDR3 consists of 15 residues. Here immunoSEQ multiplex PCR was the method, and the copy in TCRdb shows in-frame clones only, minus some. The sample consists of around 250,000 clones, around 87% of them appearing once. The origin of this receptor is a woman aged 60 to 75 with COVID-19, enrolled during active disease. Sequenced input: peripheral blood. The chain employs TRBV6-2 or TRBV6-3 and TRBJ1-5, with D tentatively TRBD1 (6 bases). CDR3 residues: CASSLLGTPNQPQHF. The CDR3 DNA follows: TGTGCCAGCAGCCTACTAGGGACACCGAATCAGCCCCAGCATTTT.